This T cell receptor (beta chain) was sequenced in a study of T cell changes during pregnancy in multiple sclerosis. Clones were read by immunoSEQ multiplex PCR, and TCRdb kept only the in-frame ones, dropping some. Of just under 45,000 clones in the sample, approximately 96% were seen once. The ends were cut back, 4 bases at V and 8 bases at J, with 11 bases in the middle. The germline V gene encodes CDR1 KGHSH and CDR2 LQKENI. This CDR3 region has 12 residues. The clonotype was recovered from a female donor with multiple sclerosis, enrolled in a pregnancy study. The sample in question was peripheral blood, obtained in the second trimester of pregnancy. The chain couples TRBV18 to TRBJ1-1; D perhaps matches TRBD1 (6 bases). The CDR3 nucleotides are TGTGCCAGCTCACAAAGGACAGTCGAAGCTTTCTTT. Translation: CASSQRTVEAFF.